A selection of T cell receptor beta chains follows, all from one sample in a study of response to subunit inactivated influenza vaccine. Via MiXCR, TCRdb re-called the RT-PCR reads, giving one row per CDR3 protein. The sample has about 500,000 distinct CDR3 sequences, about 7.2% seen once. This specimen was PBMCs from blood, taken roughly 24 months after vaccination. The receptor set was obtained from a man in his fifties or sixties who received an inactivated influenza vaccine. Each CDR3 is given with its conserved first and last residue. A D gene is named only where the DNA matches it firmly. Expanded clones are given a class, and other clones once, few, many or no size at all.

v_gene	j_gene	abundance	d_gene	CDR3nt	CDR3aa
TRBV20-1	TRBJ2-3	-	-	TGCAGTGCTAAAGGAGGGCCTGCGCAGTATTTT	CSAKGGPAQYF
TRBV14	TRBJ2-7	many	-	TGTGCCAGCAGCCAAGACAGGTACGAGCAGTACTTC	CASSQDRYEQYF
TRBV24-1	TRBJ2-3	-	-	TGTGCCACCAGTGATAAACTAACTAGCACAGATACGCAGTATTTT	CATSDKLTSTDTQYF
TRBV7-2	TRBJ2-7	few	-	TGTGCCAGCAGCTTAGTGAACATAGGGGCTTCATACGAGCAGTACTTC	CASSLVNIGASYEQYF
TRBV6-2/TRBV6-3	TRBJ2-1	few	TRBD2	TGTGCCAGAAGAACCGGGACTAGCGGGGTAGGTGAGCAGTTCTTC	CARRTGTSGVGEQFF
TRBV5-1	TRBJ2-1	few	TRBD2	TGCGCCAGCAGCTTGGGTGGACTAGCGGGACATGAGCAGTTCTTC	CASSLGGLAGHEQFF
TRBV6-1	TRBJ2-1	many	TRBD2	TGTGCCAGCAGAGGACTAGCGGGGGGACGCCCCAATGAGCAGTTCTTC	CASRGLAGGRPNEQFF
TRBV4-3	TRBJ2-1	-	TRBD2	TGCGCCAGCAGCCAAGATCAGTTTAGCGGGAGGGTGAATGAGCAGTTCTTC	CASSQDQFSGRVNEQFF
TRBV6-1	TRBJ2-3	-	TRBD1	TGTGCCAGCAGGACAGGGGGCCTGGATACGCAGTATTTT	CASRTGGLDTQYF
TRBV29-1	TRBJ1-2	few	-	TGCAGCGTTGCCCCAAATAACTATGGCTACACCTTC	CSVAPNNYGYTF
TRBV10-3	TRBJ2-3	few	TRBD2	TGTGCCATCTCGACTAGCGGGAGGGCCGGCGCAGATACGCAGTATTTT	CAISTSGRAGADTQYF
TRBV29-1	TRBJ2-5	-	-	TGCAGCGTTGAAGAAGGGGACGGGACCCAGTACTTC	CSVEEGDGTQYF
TRBV6-1	TRBJ2-2	-	TRBD2	TGTGCCAGCAGACCAATAGCGGGACCCTTAGGGGATACCACCGGGGAGCTGTTTTTT	CASRPIAGPLGDTTGELFF
TRBV4-2	TRBJ2-1	-	TRBD2	TGTGCCAGCAGCCAGGCGGGAGGAGGATCCTACAATGAGCAGTTCTTC	CASSQAGGGSYNEQFF
TRBV12-3/TRBV12-4	TRBJ1-1	-	-	TGTGCCAGCAGCTTCTCGGGGGCCCGGCGGGTCACTGAAGCTTTCTTT	CASSFSGARRVTEAFF
TRBV7-9	TRBJ2-1	-	TRBD2	TGTGCCAGCAGCTTACCAAAGATAAGCGGGAAGGGACGAGAGCAGTTCTTC	CASSLPKISGKGREQFF
TRBV6-5	TRBJ2-2	few	TRBD1	TGTGCCAGCAGTTACTCCATGGGACAGGGAAGGTCCGGGGAGCTGTTTTTT	CASSYSMGQGRSGELFF
TRBV14	TRBJ2-2	many	-	TGTGCCAGCAGCCAAGAGTTGGCATACACCGGGGAGCTGTTTTTT	CASSQELAYTGELFF
TRBV5-1	TRBJ2-5	many	TRBD2	TGCGCCAGCAGCGCTGGACTAGTTGAAGAGACCCAGTACTTC	CASSAGLVEETQYF
TRBV29-1	TRBJ2-1	-	-	TGCAGCGTAGAGCTATCCTACAATGAGCAGTTCTTC	CSVELSYNEQFF
TRBV11-2	TRBJ2-3	many	TRBD2	TGTGCCAGCAGGGGACTAGCGGGGGGGTACACAGATACGCAGTATTTT	CASRGLAGGYTDTQYF
TRBV12-3/TRBV12-4	TRBJ2-1	few	-	TGTGCCAGCAGTTTAAACGCCCGAATAGTCAACAATGAGCAGTTCTTC	CASSLNARIVNNEQFF
TRBV9	TRBJ2-5	-	-	TGTGCCAGCAGCGTAGCCGCTGGACCCGTGATGGAGACCCAGTACTTC	CASSVAAGPVMETQYF
TRBV10-3	TRBJ2-1	-	-	TGTGCCATCAGTGCCACTCTCAATGAGCAGTTCTTC	CAISATLNEQFF
TRBV7-2	TRBJ2-7	many	-	TGTGCCAGCAGCTTGGGGCGGGTATTCGAGCAGTACTTC	CASSLGRVFEQYF
TRBV3-1	TRBJ1-1	few	-	TGTGCCAGCAGCCAGTCCATGCTGAACACTGAAGCTTTCTTT	CASSQSMLNTEAFF
TRBV15	TRBJ1-6	few	-	TGTGCCACCAGCAGAGGTGGGGGATCACTCGGGTATTCACCCCTCCACTTT	CATSRGGGSLGYSPLHF
TRBV7-2	TRBJ1-2	many	TRBD1	TGTGCCAGCAGCTTACCCGGACAGGGATTTAACTATGGCTACACCTTC	CASSLPGQGFNYGYTF
TRBV5-1	TRBJ1-2	many	-	TGCGCCAGCAGCTCCGGACTGAACTATGGCTACACCTTC	CASSSGLNYGYTF
TRBV6-5	TRBJ2-2	many	TRBD2	TGTGCCAGCAGTTATAAGTCTAGCGGGGGTCGCGGGGAGCTGTTTTTT	CASSYKSSGGRGELFF
TRBV5-1	TRBJ2-1	many	TRBD1	TGCGCCAGCAGGTTCCCTAAGGGGGCTTCCTCGGCCTACAATGAGCAGTTCTTC	CASRFPKGASSAYNEQFF
TRBV3-1	TRBJ2-1	many	-	TGTGCCAGCAGCCAAGATATCGGGCTGTACAATGAGCAGTTCTTC	CASSQDIGLYNEQFF
TRBV5-1	TRBJ2-7	many	-	TGCGCCAGCAGAGGAGCGGGACAGTCCCTTTACGAGCAGTACTTC	CASRGAGQSLYEQYF
TRBV25-1	TRBJ1-2	many	TRBD1	TGTGCCAGCAGTGAATCCGGGACAGGGAATGGCTACACCTTC	CASSESGTGNGYTF
TRBV10-3	TRBJ2-1	-	TRBD2	TGTGCCACCACCTTGCGTAGCGGGAGTGGATCGACTAAAGACAATGAGCAGTTCTTC	CATTLRSGSGSTKDNEQFF
TRBV20-1	TRBJ2-3	few	TRBD1	TGCAGTGGATTTGGACAGGGGCCAAACAAACGCACAGATACGCAGTATTTT	CSGFGQGPNKRTDTQYF